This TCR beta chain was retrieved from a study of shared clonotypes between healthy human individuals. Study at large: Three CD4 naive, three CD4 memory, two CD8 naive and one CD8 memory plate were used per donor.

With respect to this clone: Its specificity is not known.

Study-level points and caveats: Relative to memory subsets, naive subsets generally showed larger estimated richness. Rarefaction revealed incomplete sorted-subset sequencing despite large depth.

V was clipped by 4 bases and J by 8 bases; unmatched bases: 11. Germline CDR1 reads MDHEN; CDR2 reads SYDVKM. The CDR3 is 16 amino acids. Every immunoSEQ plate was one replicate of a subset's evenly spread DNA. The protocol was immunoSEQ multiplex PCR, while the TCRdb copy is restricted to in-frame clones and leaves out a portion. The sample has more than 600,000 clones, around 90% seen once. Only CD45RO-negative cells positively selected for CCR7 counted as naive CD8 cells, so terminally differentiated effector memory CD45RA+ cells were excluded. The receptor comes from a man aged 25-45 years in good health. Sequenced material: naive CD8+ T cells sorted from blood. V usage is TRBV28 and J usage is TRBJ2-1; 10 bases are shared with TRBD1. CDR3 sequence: CASSSIPGQGTDEQFF. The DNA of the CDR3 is TGTGCCAGCAGTTCAATACCGGGACAGGGGACCGATGAGCAGTTCTTC.